The present entry profiles one T cell receptor beta chain with its context. Its antigen is undetermined. The germline CDR1 and CDR2 sequences are LGHNA and YSLEER. This CDR3 contains 15 residues. Every donor contributed about 10 milliliters of peripheral blood by blood draw. The data were taken from a study of blood T cells in healthy people across ages. For the second PCR, which ran for about 7 to 11 cycles, a sample-barcoded 5' primer and a J-beta primer mix were used. Via MiXCR, TCRdb re-called the 5' RACE reads, giving one row per CDR3 protein. The table includes around 970,000 distinct CDR3 sequences, about 53% detected once. Regarding the study as a whole: A conclusive naive versus antigen-experienced comparison was prevented by the unsorted PBMCs. Donor CMV status, an unknown factor, possibly confounded changes in expanded clonotypes. Naive CD4+ cell counts and diversity both ran higher in long-lived than in aged donors.

The sequence was collected from an older woman in good health. The rearrangement uses TRBV4-3 and TRBJ2-1, with 8 bases fitting TRBD2. The J call may not be correct, given that the DNA end is closer to TRBJ2-7. The sample comprised blood. The CDR3 spells CASSLGSGTYNEQYF. In DNA, the CDR3 is TGCGCCAGCAGCCTCGGTAGCGGGACTTACAATGAGCAGTACTTC.